These 27 T cell receptor beta chains originate from one sample sequenced in a study of blood T cell repertoires in COVID-19. Using immunoSEQ multiplex PCR, the repertoire was profiled, and TCRdb retains in-frame clones only, with some absent. Here the sample spans around 41,000 clones, around 84% being singletons. Material for sequencing was peripheral blood. The receptor source for this set is a human donor in a cohort sampled during active COVID-19.

The V gene is TRBV19, the J gene TRBJ1-6; TRBD1 matches at 7 bases. CDR3 length: 15 residues. Germline V gives CDR1 LNHDA, CDR2 SQIVND (reference sequence). V lost 1 base, J lost 8 bases, and 5 bases stayed unmatched. The CDR3 region is CASSIVDRDDSPLHF. The CDR3 DNA follows: TGTGCCAGTAGTATAGTAGACAGGGATGATTCACCCCTCCACTTT.

This clone was counted a single time. The chain carries TRBV5-4 and TRBJ1-3; 7 positions match TRBD1. Germline assignment: CDR1 SGHNT and CDR2 YYREEE (reference sequence). The J segment lost 4 bases and the V segment lost 2 bases, leaving 3 bases of the junction unmatched. This CDR3 is built from 14 residues. CDR3 sequence (DNA): TGTGCCAGCAGCTTCACAGGGGCAGGAAACACCATATATTTT. This codes for CASSFTGAGNTIYF.

The CDR3 region has the DNA TGCGCCAGCAGCTCTCTGACAGGGAGCTACGAGCAGTACTTC. Residues: CASSSLTGSYEQYF. This chain connects TRBV5-1 to TRBJ2-7; 7 bases agree with TRBD1. Trimming cost V 3 bases and J 3 bases; bases outside gene matches: 6. Germline loops: CDR1 SGHRS, CDR2 YFSETQ. The CDR3 is made up of 14 amino acids.

This chain links TRBV3-1 (or the pseudogene TRBV3-2) with TRBJ2-3; 12 bases map to TRBD2. V gave up 6 bases and J gave up 1 base; unmatched junction bases: 5. The CDR3 length is 16 residues. The germline V gene has CDR1 LGHDT and CDR2 YNNKEL (reference sequence). The CDR3: CASRKGLAGRTDTQYF. In DNA form, the CDR3 reads TGTGCCAGCAGGAAAGGACTAGCGGGGCGCACAGATACGCAGTATTTT.

The chain employs TRBV7-2 and TRBJ2-7, with D maybe TRBD2 (7 bases). V was shortened by 5 bases and J by 7 bases, with 18 bases between the two germline ends. Germline V gene data show CDR1 as SGHTA and CDR2 as FQGNSA. There are 14 residues in the CDR3. Written as DNA, the CDR3 is TGTGCCAGCAGCGCCAACGGGGGGCCTGGGGAGCAGTACTTC. It is translated as CASSANGGPGEQYF.

This clone was seen a single time. The chain is built from TRBV7-8 and TRBJ1-2; 9 nucleotides line up with TRBD1. Per germline, CDR1 SGHVS and CDR2 FQNEAQ. The trim removed 1 base at V and 3 bases at J, leaving 12 bases unmatched. The CDR3 contains 18 residues. The CDR3 region has the DNA TGTGCCAGCAGCTTAGGGGGGGGACAGGGCCGTTGGTACTATGGCTACACCTTC. It translates to CASSLGGGQGRWYYGYTF.

V is TRBV7-6 and J is TRBJ2-1; D may be TRBD1 (6 bases). The CDR3 is 15 amino acids. CDR1 and CDR2 (germline): SGHVS, FNYEAQ. V lost 8 bases, J lost 0 bases, and 14 bases lay in between. As DNA, the CDR3 is TGTGCCAGCGGACAGACTACGAGCTCCTACAATGAGCAGTTCTTC. Its protein product is CASGQTTSSYNEQFF.

This chain links TRBV5-1 with TRBJ2-7; TRBD1 agrees at 7 bases. Germline CDR1 SGHRS, CDR2 YFSETQ. This CDR3 contains 13 residues. J was trimmed by 5 bases and V by 4 bases; bases with no gene match: 6. CDR3 amino acids: CASSEQGWDEQYF. Written as DNA, the CDR3 is TGCGCCAGCAGCGAACAGGGGTGGGACGAGCAGTACTTC.

The gene calls are TRBV5-4 and TRBJ2-2; D possibly corresponds to TRBD1 (6 bases). Looked up from germline, CDR1 is SGHNT and CDR2 is YYREEE (reference sequence). The CDR3 contains 15 residues. Trimming removed 4 bases from V and 6 bases from J, with 16 bases in between. This CDR3 reads CASSQGQFSAGELFF. The CDR3 DNA is TGTGCCAGCAGCCAAGGACAGTTTAGCGCCGGGGAGCTGTTTTTT.

The rearrangement links TRBV7-7 to TRBJ1-1, with D tentatively TRBD1 (6 bases). This CDR3 spans 15 amino acids. CDR1 and CDR2 from the germline V gene are SSHAT and FNYEAQ (reference sequence). Trimming took 2 bases from V and 4 from J, leaving 14 bases between them. CDR3: CASSLRGRERTEAFF. CDR3 bases: TGTGCCAGCAGCTTAAGGGGGAGGGAGCGCACTGAAGCTTTCTTT.

DNA for the CDR3: TGTGCCAGCAGCGTAATGGACAATACCTACGAGCAGTACTTC. It is translated as CASSVMDNTYEQYF. The chain is built from TRBV9 and TRBJ2-7; tentative D call: TRBD1 (5 bases). This CDR3 is built from 14 residues. CDR1 and CDR2 from the germline V gene are SGDLS and YYNGEE. V was pared by 1 base and J by 2 bases, with 10 bases between.

V usage is TRBV6-5 and J usage is TRBJ2-7, with 7 positions matching TRBD1. The CDR3 covers 13 residues. CDR1 is MNHEY, CDR2 SVGAGI, per germline. J lost 2 bases, V lost 8 bases, and 6 bases had no gene match. CDR3 sequence reads: CASVPGQTYEQYF. CDR3 sequence (DNA): TGTGCCAGCGTACCGGGACAGACCTACGAGCAGTACTTC.

The V gene is TRBV19, the J gene TRBJ2-1; 14 positions agree with TRBD2. The CDR3 is 14 residues long. Germline values: CDR1 LNHDA, CDR2 SQIVND (reference sequence). The V and J ends lost 8 bases and 4 bases, in that order; junction bases with no gene match: 1. The CDR3 spells CASGTSGGYNEQFF. The CDR3 coding sequence is TGTGCCAGTGGGACTAGCGGGGGTTACAATGAGCAGTTCTTC.

The J gene is TRBJ2-3, the V gene TRBV5-1, with TRBD1 identical over 10 bases. J gave up 8 bases and V 0 bases, and 3 bases lay outside the gene matches. This CDR3 comprises 14 residues. Germline CDR1 is SGHRS and CDR2 is YFSETQ. The CDR3 DNA reads TGCGCCAGCAGCTTGGGACAGGGGGCTGCTACGCAGTATTTT. It specifies CASSLGQGAATQYF.

This chain uses TRBV7-9 with TRBJ1-4; the D is unclear. This CDR3 is built from 11 residues. Germline lookup yields CDR1 SEHNR and CDR2 FQNEAQ (reference sequence). Trimming pared 7 bases from V and 8 bases from J, leaving 8 bases between. The chain's CDR3 is CASTSGEKLFF. Written as DNA, the CDR3 is TGTGCCAGCACCTCGGGGGAAAAACTGTTTTTT.

V is TRBV5-1 and J is TRBJ1-4; 10 positions agree with TRBD1. After removal of 3 bases from V and 8 bases from J, the junction contained 7 bases not matched to a gene. There are 15 residues in the CDR3. Germline V lookup: CDR1 SGHRS, CDR2 YFSETQ. The CDR3 bases are TGCGCCAGCAGCTGGTCCGGGACAGGGGTAGAAAAACTGTTTTTT. Its translation: CASSWSGTGVEKLFF.

CDR3 DNA: TGTGCCAGCAGTCCACAGGGGAGGAATGAAAAACTGTTTTTT. Translation gives CASSPQGRNEKLFF. The J gene is TRBJ1-4, the V gene TRBV2; 7 bases match TRBD1. CDR3 size: 14 residues. The V and J ends lost 5 bases and 5 bases, in that order; junction bases with no gene match: 5. CDR1 SNHLY and CDR2 FYNNEI come from the germline V gene.

The rearrangement links TRBV3-1 (or the pseudogene TRBV3-2) to TRBJ1-1; D gene uncertain. CDR3 length: 14 amino acids. V shed 4 bases and J shed 3 bases, with 12 bases lying between them. Per the germline V gene, CDR1 is LGHDT and CDR2 is YNNKEL (reference sequence). The CDR3 bases are TGTGCCAGCAGCCGCAACCTCCGGGACACTGAAGCTTTCTTT. It translates to CASSRNLRDTEAFF.

The chain has TRBV4-1 and TRBJ1-1; 8 bases fit TRBD1. The germline V gene has CDR1 MGHRA and CDR2 YSYEKL. The CDR3 contains 14 residues. With V trimmed by 4 bases and J by 6 bases, 7 bases remained unmatched. The chain's CDR3 is CASSRDRGGSEAFF. In nucleotides, the CDR3 is TGCGCCAGCAGCCGAGACAGGGGTGGGTCTGAAGCTTTCTTT.

This chain links TRBV5-1 with TRBJ2-7; 9 positions agree with TRBD2. The CDR3 runs to 15 residues. Per the germline V gene, CDR1 is SGHRS and CDR2 is YFSETQ. Germline trimming cut 4 bases from V and 6 bases from J; bases unmatched to any gene: 11. The CDR3 coding sequence is TGCGCCAGCAGCACCGGGGGGACTAGCCTCCCCGAGCAGTACTTC. Encoded protein: CASSTGGTSLPEQYF.

This clone appeared once. The chain is built from TRBV4-1 and TRBJ2-5; 12 bases map to TRBD2. CDR1 is MGHRA and CDR2 is YSYEKL in the germline V gene. This CDR3 is 19 amino acids long. V lost 0 bases, J lost 0 bases, and 8 bases stayed unmatched. CDR3 loop: CASSQDRLAGGRNQETQYF. For the CDR3, the DNA is TGCGCCAGCAGCCAAGATAGGCTAGCGGGGGGGCGCAACCAAGAGACCCAGTACTTC.

This sequence joins TRBV19 and TRBJ2-7; D is ambiguous. Germline V gene sequence: CDR1 LNHDA, CDR2 SQIVND (reference sequence). CDR3 length: 14 amino acids. V lost 5 bases and J 1 base, leaving 12 bases between the germline ends. The CDR3 sequence: CASSLGSLSYEQYF. In DNA, the CDR3 is TGTGCCAGTAGTCTCGGGTCTTTATCCTACGAGCAGTACTTC.

This clone has just a few counts. The CDR3 loop is CASSPTGALGNTIYF. DNA for the CDR3: TGTGCCAGCAGCCCTACAGGGGCCCTTGGAAACACCATATATTTT. The chain recombines TRBV5-6 with TRBJ1-3, with 7 positions matching TRBD1. The CDR3 sequence is 15 residues long. The V gene's germline CDR1 is SGHDT and CDR2 YYEEEE. V gave up 4 bases and J gave up 3 bases; unmatched junction bases: 7.

The chain couples TRBV7-9 to TRBJ2-2, with 8 positions matching TRBD1. V was pared by 5 bases and J by 5 bases, with 7 bases of the junction left unmatched. The CDR3 sequence is 15 residues long. Germline CDR1 SEHNR, CDR2 FQNEAQ (reference sequence). This CDR3 is CASSPGTGQTGELFF. The CDR3 DNA reads as TGTGCCAGCAGCCCGGGGACAGGACAGACCGGGGAGCTGTTTTTT. Full variable domain (missing parts from reference TRBV7-9 and TRBJ2-2): DTGVSQNPRHKITKRGQNVTFRCDPISEHNRLYWYRQTLGQGPEFLTYFQNEAQLEKSRLLSDRFSAERPKGSFSTLEIQRTEQGDSAMYLCASSPGTGQTGELFFGEGSRLTVL.

J is TRBJ1-6 and V is TRBV7-3; 8 positions agree with TRBD1. The CDR3 is made up of 15 amino acids. After removal of 5 bases from V and 7 bases from J, the junction contained 7 bases not matched to a gene. Germline V gene lookup returns CDR1 SGHTA and CDR2 FQGTGA. The CDR3: CASSPKTGENSPLHF. As DNA, the CDR3 is TGTGCCAGCAGCCCGAAGACAGGGGAGAATTCACCCCTCCACTTT.

This chain joins TRBV4-1 and TRBJ2-6; D unclear. V was pared by 1 base and J by 0 bases, with 10 bases between. This CDR3 spans 17 amino acids. Germline-derived CDR1 and CDR2 are MGHRA and YSYEKL. CDR3 sequence: CASSQAIVASGANVLTF. The CDR3 coding sequence is TGCGCCAGCAGCCAAGCCATAGTAGCCTCTGGGGCCAACGTCCTGACTTTC.

This chain links TRBV3-1 (or the pseudogene TRBV3-2) with TRBJ2-5; no reliable D call. Germline CDR1 LGHDT, CDR2 YNNKEL (reference sequence). V lost 4 bases, J lost 7 bases, and 7 bases lay in between. The CDR3 spans 11 residues. The DNA of the CDR3 is TGTGCCAGCAGCCCGGGTTGGACCCAGTACTTC. Translation: CASSPGWTQYF.